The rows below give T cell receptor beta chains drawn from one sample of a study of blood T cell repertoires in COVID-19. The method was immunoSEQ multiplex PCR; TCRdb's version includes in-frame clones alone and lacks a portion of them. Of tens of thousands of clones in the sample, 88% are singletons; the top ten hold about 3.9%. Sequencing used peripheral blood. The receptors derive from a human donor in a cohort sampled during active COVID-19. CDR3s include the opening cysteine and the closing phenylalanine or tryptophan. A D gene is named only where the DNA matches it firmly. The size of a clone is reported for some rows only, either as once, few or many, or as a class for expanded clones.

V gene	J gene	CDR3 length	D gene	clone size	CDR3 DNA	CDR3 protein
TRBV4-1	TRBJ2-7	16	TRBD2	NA	TGCGCCAGCAGCCAAGTAGGACTAGCGGGGACTTACGAGCAGTACTTC	CASSQVGLAGTYEQYF
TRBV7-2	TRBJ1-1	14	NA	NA	TGTGCCAGCAGCCCCCGGACAGCAACGGATGAAGCTTTCTTT	CASSPRTATDEAFF
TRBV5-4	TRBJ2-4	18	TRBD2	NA	TGTGCCAGCAGCCTCAAAGGCCTAGCGGGAGGGCCGTTGAACATTCAGTACTTC	CASSLKGLAGGPLNIQYF
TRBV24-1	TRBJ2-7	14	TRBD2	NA	TGTGCCACCAGTCCCGGACTAGCGATCCACGAGCAGTACTTC	CATSPGLAIHEQYF
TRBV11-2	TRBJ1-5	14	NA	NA	TGTGCCAGCAGCTCTACAGGCAGCAATCAGCCCCAGCATTTT	CASSSTGSNQPQHF
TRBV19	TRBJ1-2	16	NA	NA	TGTGCCAGTAGTACGACCACGTGGGGGGGTGGCTATGGCTACACCTTC	CASSTTTWGGGYGYTF
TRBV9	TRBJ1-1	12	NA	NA	TGTGCCAGCAGCCGCGGGGACACTGAAGCTTTCTTT	CASSRGDTEAFF
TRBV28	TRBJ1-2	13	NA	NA	TGTGCCAGCAGACCGCAGGGAATGAGTGGCTACACCTTC	CASRPQGMSGYTF
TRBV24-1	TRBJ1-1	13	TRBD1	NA	TGTGCCACCAGCTCGACAGGGGGCACTGAAGCTTTCTTT	CATSSTGGTEAFF
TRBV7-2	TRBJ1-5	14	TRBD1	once	TGTGCCAGCAGCTTAGCAGGGGGCTATCAGCCCCAGCATTTT	CASSLAGGYQPQHF
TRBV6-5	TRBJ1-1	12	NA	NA	TGTGCCAGCAGTATGGGAGACACTGAAGCTTTCTTT	CASSMGDTEAFF
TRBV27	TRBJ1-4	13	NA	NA	TGTGCCAGCAGCCGGGGTGCTAATGAAAAACTGTTTTTT	CASSRGANEKLFF
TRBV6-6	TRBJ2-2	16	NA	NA	TGTGCCAGCAGACCACCGGGACAAGGAGAGACCGGGGAGCTGTTTTTT	CASRPPGQGETGELFF
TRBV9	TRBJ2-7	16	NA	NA	TGTGCCAGCAGCTCCTCCCCCGGGTCAGGGGACTACGAGCAGTACTTC	CASSSSPGSGDYEQYF
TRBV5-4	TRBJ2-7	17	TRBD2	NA	TGTGCCAGCAGCTTTTTGCTAGCGGGAGGGCCACTTTCGGAGCAGTACTTC	CASSFLLAGGPLSEQYF
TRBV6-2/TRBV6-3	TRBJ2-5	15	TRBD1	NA	TGTGCCAGCAGTTACCCCGGACAGGGGGCAGAGACCCAGTACTTC	CASSYPGQGAETQYF
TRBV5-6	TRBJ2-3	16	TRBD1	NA	TGTGCCAGCAGCTTAACAGGGGGCTGGGACACAGATACGCAGTATTTT	CASSLTGGWDTDTQYF
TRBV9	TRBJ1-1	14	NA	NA	TGTGCCAGCAGCGTAGCGGGGGGGAACACTGAAGCTTTCTTT	CASSVAGGNTEAFF
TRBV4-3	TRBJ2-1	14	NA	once	TGCGCCAGCAATTTACACCACTCCTACAATGAGCAGTTCTTC	CASNLHHSYNEQFF
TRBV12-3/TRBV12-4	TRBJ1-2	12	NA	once	TGTGCCAGCAGTTTTACAGGGAATGGCTACACCTTC	CASSFTGNGYTF
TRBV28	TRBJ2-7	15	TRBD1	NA	TGTGCCAGCTTTTCAGACAGGGAAGGGCACTACGAGCAGTACTTC	CASFSDREGHYEQYF
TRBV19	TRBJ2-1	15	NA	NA	TGTGCCAGCAACCTGATGGCGGGAACCTACAATGAGCAGTTCTTC	CASNLMAGTYNEQFF
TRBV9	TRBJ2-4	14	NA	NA	TGTGCCAGCAGCGTCGGCGGGGCCAAAAACATTCAGTACTTC	CASSVGGAKNIQYF
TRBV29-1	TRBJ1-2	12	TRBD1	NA	TGCAGCGTACTTAGGGGGCTAGGTGGCTACACCTTC	CSVLRGLGGYTF
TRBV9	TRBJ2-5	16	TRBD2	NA	TGTGCCAGCAGCTCGGCCGGGACTAGCGGACAAGAGACCCAGTACTTC	CASSSAGTSGQETQYF
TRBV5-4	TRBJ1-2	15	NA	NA	TGTGCCAGCAGCTTGCCGGGGGACTTAATCTATGGCTACACCTTC	CASSLPGDLIYGYTF
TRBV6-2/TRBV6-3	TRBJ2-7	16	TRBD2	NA	TGTGCCAGCAGTGACACTAGCGGGGGGCCCCAGTACGAGCAGTACTTC	CASSDTSGGPQYEQYF
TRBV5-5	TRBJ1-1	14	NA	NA	TGTGCCAGCAGCTCACGTAGAATGAACACTGAAGCTTTCTTT	CASSSRRMNTEAFF
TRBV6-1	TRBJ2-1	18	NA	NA	TGTGCCAGCAGTGAAGCATTCCCGAGGGGGAGCTCGTACAATGAGCAGTTCTTC	CASSEAFPRGSSYNEQFF
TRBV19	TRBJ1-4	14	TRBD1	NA	TGTGCCAGTAGTATCTCACAGGGGGCTGAAAAACTGTTTTTT	CASSISQGAEKLFF
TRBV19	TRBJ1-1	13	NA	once	TGTGCCAGTAGTACAGGGGAGTACACTGAAGCTTTCTTT	CASSTGEYTEAFF
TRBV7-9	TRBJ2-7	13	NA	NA	TGTGCCAGCAGCTCTGGACAATCCTACGAGCAGTACTTC	CASSSGQSYEQYF
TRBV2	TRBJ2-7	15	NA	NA	TGTGCCAGCAGTGAAAATTTAGGACAGCTCTACGAGCAGTACTTC	CASSENLGQLYEQYF
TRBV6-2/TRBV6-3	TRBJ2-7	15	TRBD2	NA	TGTGCCAGCAGTGTTCCCGGGACTAGCCGCTACGAGCAGTACTTC	CASSVPGTSRYEQYF
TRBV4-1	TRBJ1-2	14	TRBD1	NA	TGCGCCAGCAGCCCGACCAACAGGGGCGCGGGCTACACCTTC	CASSPTNRGAGYTF
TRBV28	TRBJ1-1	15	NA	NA	TGTGCCAGCAGTTTACGAGGGCAGGGGTTAGGTGAAGCTTTCTTT	CASSLRGQGLGEAFF
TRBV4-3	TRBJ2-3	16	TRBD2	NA	TGCGCCAGCAGCCAAGCTAGCGGGGGGTACACAGATACGCAGTATTTT	CASSQASGGYTDTQYF
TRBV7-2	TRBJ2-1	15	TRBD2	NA	TGTGCCAGCAGCTGGGTAAGCGGGAGTGGGAATGAGCAGTTCTTC	CASSWVSGSGNEQFF
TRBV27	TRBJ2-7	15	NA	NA	TGTGCCAGCAGAGGGAAGACTCCCAGCCGGGGGGAGCAGTACTTC	CASRGKTPSRGEQYF
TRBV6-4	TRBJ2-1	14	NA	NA	TGTGCCAGCAGTGAGACAGACGAGGTCGGTGAGCAGTTCTTC	CASSETDEVGEQFF
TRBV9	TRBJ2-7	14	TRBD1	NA	TGTGCCAGCAGCGCTTCGGACAGGGGCGACGAGCAGTACTTC	CASSASDRGDEQYF
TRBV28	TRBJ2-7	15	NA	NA	TGTGCCAGCAGCCTCCCAGAGCGTAAAACTTACGAGCAGTACTTC	CASSLPERKTYEQYF
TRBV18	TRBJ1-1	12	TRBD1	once	TGTGCCAGCTCCCTAACAGGGGGTGAAGCTTTCTTT	CASSLTGGEAFF
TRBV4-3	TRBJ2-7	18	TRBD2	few	TGCGCCAGCAGCCAAGGCCCCTCAATAGCGGGAGACTCCTACGAGCAGTACTTC	CASSQGPSIAGDSYEQYF
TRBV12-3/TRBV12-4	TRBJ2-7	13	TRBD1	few	TGTGCCAGCAGTTTAGGACAGGGCTACGAGCAGTACTTC	CASSLGQGYEQYF
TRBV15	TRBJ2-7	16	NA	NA	TGTGCCACCAGCAGAACCAGAAGGGGAGGCTCCTACGAGCAGTACTTC	CATSRTRRGGSYEQYF
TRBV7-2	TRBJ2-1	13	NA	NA	TGTGCCAGCAGCTTCCCAAGCGGTGATGAGCAGTTCTTC	CASSFPSGDEQFF
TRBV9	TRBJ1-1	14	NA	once	TGTGCCAGCAGCGCCGGGACAATGAACACTGAAGCTTTCTTT	CASSAGTMNTEAFF
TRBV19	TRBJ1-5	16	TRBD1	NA	TGTGCCAGTAGTATGGGGACCAGGGGGGTCGGACAGCCCCAGCATTTT	CASSMGTRGVGQPQHF
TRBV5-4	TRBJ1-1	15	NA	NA	TGTGCCAGCAGCTTTTTGGAGGCAGCGAACACTGAAGCTTTCTTT	CASSFLEAANTEAFF
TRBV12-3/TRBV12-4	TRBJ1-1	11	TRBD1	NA	TGTGCCAGCATCTACAGGGGGCGGGATATCTTT	CASIYRGRDIF
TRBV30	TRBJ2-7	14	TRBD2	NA	TGTGCCTGGACGTGGCGGGGGACCAACTACGAGCAGTACTTC	CAWTWRGTNYEQYF
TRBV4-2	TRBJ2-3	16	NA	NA	TGTGCCAGCAGCCAAGGATCGCGAATTAGCACAGATACGCAGTATTTT	CASSQGSRISTDTQYF
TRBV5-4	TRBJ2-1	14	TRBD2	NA	TGTGCCAGCACCCCTACTAGCGGGAGGGTTGAGCAGTTCTTC	CASTPTSGRVEQFF